A single sample gave rise to the 8 T cell receptor beta chains below, sequenced in a study of blood T cell repertoires in COVID-19 (dated by TCRdb to about 2020). The protocol used for the library was the immunoSEQ multiplex PCR assay. Imported from immuneACCESS, the table was reduced by TCRdb to in-frame sequences with V and J called. These copies leave out some clones; in studies compared against another copy, an unresolved V gene accounts for under half, and the cause of the remainder is not known. This sample is represented by around 20,000 clones; approximately 90% of them were singletons. Approximately 9.9% of the sample goes to the ten largest clones. The specimen sequenced was peripheral blood. These receptor sequences come from a human donor in a cohort sampled during active COVID-19.

The V gene is TRBV7-9, the J gene TRBJ2-2, with 12 bases that match TRBD2. The CDR3 covers 16 residues. Germline assignment: CDR1 SEHNR and CDR2 FQNEAQ (reference sequence). With V trimmed by 1 base and J by 6 bases, 3 bases remained unmatched. The CDR3, as DNA: TGTGCCAGCAGCTTAGTACTAGCGGGAGGTCCCGGGGAGCTGTTTTTT. Its translation: CASSLVLAGGPGELFF.

V gene TRBV24-1 combines with J gene TRBJ2-1; D perhaps matches TRBD1 (7 bases). CDR1 and CDR2 (germline): KGHDR, SFDVKD. V lost 10 bases and J 7 bases, leaving 25 bases between the germline ends. This CDR3 comprises 16 residues. The CDR3 reads CATTSGGGKGANEQFF. The CDR3 coding sequence is TGTGCCACGACCTCGGGCGGAGGGAAGGGGGCTAATGAGCAGTTCTTC.

V and J are TRBV5-1 and TRBJ2-5; D is unresolved. Germline V gives CDR1 SGHRS, CDR2 YFSETQ. V shed 5 bases and J shed 1 base, with 9 bases lying between them. The CDR3 has 13 residues. The CDR3 is CASSGIFQETQYF. The CDR3 nucleotides are TGCGCCAGCAGTGGCATTTTCCAAGAGACCCAGTACTTC.

The chain joins TRBV19 to TRBJ2-6, with D perhaps TRBD1 (5 bases). V lost 6 bases and J 12 bases, leaving 12 bases between the germline ends. The CDR3 extends over 12 amino acids. Looked up from germline, CDR1 is LNHDA and CDR2 is SQIVND (reference sequence). The CDR3 DNA sequence: TGTGCCAGTAGGTTTCAGGGCAGCGTCCTGACTTTC. This sequence encodes CASRFQGSVLTF.

V usage is TRBV3-1 (or the pseudogene TRBV3-2) and J usage is TRBJ2-7, with TRBD2 matching over 12 bases. This CDR3 is 14 amino acids long. Germline-derived CDR1 and CDR2 are LGHDT and YNNKEL (reference sequence). Losses at the gene ends were 4 bases for V and 7 bases for J; bases not matched to a gene: 5. CDR3 in DNA: TGTGCCAGCAGCCGACTAGCGGGAGAGGGGGAGCAGTACTTC. It yields the protein CASSRLAGEGEQYF.

The rearrangement joins TRBV28 to TRBJ1-4; D is undetermined. There are 15 residues in the CDR3. Trimming shortened V by 1 base and J by 4 bases, and 10 bases separated the two germline ends. Germline values: CDR1 MDHEN, CDR2 SYDVKM. The CDR3 is CASSLSPGVNEKLFF. DNA of the CDR3: TGTGCCAGCAGTTTATCTCCCGGGGTTAATGAAAAACTGTTTTTT. Drawing the rest from reference TRBV28 and TRBJ1-4, the complete variable domain is DVKVTQSSRYLVKRTGEKVFLECVQDMDHENMFWYRQDPGLGLRLIYFSYDVKMKEKGDIPEGYSVSREKKERFSLILESASTNQTSMYLCASSLSPGVNEKLFFGSGTQLSVL.

This chain uses TRBV19 with TRBJ2-1; D uncertain. Looked up from germline, CDR1 is LNHDA and CDR2 is SQIVND (reference sequence). Trimming pared 3 bases from V and 4 bases from J, leaving 13 bases between. The CDR3 is made up of 15 amino acids. The CDR3 DNA reads TGTGCCAGTAGTATTACGAGCGATCCGTACAATGAGCAGTTCTTC. This encodes CASSITSDPYNEQFF.

The genes are TRBV7-9 and TRBJ2-3; 9 bases map to TRBD1. CDR1 SEHNR and CDR2 FQNEAQ come from the germline V gene (reference sequence). The CDR3 runs 15 residues. J gave up 6 bases and V 5 bases, and 9 bases lay outside the gene matches. This CDR3 reads CASSPGDRDFDTQYF. The CDR3 DNA sequence: TGTGCCAGCAGCCCGGGGGACAGGGATTTTGATACGCAGTATTTT.